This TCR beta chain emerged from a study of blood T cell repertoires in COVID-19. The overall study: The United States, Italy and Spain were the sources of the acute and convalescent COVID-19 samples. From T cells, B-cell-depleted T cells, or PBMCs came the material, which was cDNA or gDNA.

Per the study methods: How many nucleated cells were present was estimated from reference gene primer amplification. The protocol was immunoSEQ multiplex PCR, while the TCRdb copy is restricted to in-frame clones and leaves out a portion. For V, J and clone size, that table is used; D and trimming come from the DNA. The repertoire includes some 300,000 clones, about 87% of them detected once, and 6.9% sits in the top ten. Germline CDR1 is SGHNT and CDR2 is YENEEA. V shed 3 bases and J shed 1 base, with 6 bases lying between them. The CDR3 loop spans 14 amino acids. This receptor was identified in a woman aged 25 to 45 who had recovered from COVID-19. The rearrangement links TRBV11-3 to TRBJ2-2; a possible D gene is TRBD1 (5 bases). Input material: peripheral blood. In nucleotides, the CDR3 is TGTGCCAGCAGCTTCGACAGGAACACCGGGGAGCTGTTTTTT. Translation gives CASSFDRNTGELFF.